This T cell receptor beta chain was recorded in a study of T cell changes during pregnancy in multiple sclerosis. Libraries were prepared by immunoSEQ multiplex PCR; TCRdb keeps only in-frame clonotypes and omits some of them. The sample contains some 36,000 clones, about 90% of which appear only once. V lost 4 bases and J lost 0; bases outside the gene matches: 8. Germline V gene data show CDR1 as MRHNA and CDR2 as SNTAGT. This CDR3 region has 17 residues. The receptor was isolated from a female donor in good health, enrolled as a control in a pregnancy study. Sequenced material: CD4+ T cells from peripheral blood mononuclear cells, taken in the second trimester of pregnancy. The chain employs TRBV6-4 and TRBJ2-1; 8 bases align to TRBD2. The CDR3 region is CASSVGLASNSYNEQFF. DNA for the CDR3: TGTGCCAGCAGTGTCGGACTAGCCAGTAACTCCTACAATGAGCAGTTCTTC.